This T cell receptor beta chain was recovered during a study of long-term antiretroviral therapy in people with HIV (dated by TCRdb to 2022 to 2024). As for the study more broadly: Collection of the earliest samples took place about a decade ahead of the 2015 WHO recommendation for immediate ART, at a time when ART was typically delayed until CD4 counts fell. From over 25 adults with confirmed HIV infection, the cohort provided 192 cryopreserved PBMC samples, gathered serially across a mean of around six years (range 1-12). No cross-contamination during QIAcube processing was seen in test extractions of a monoclonal T-cell line run alongside 25 to 35 polyclonal samples. Of the roughly 27 participants with HIV, fewer than twelve were female. A retrospective serial study tested whether changes in peripheral blood TRB repertoire composition and diversity were associated with ART initiation and durable HIV suppression.

For this clone: Its antigen is not yet known. Base qualities are missing; no much larger clone stands one base away.

The study at large found these results: Narrower CDR3 length ranges were observed in HIV repertoires than in controls, and an antigen-experienced repertoire with only a slight naive shift after ART was suggested by the network structure. At every time point, the repertoire was dominated by expanded TRB clones first identified before ART initiation, although this dominance fluctuated and, in many PLHIV, declined after ART. Inferences about post-ART repertoire changes are limited because no data were available on ART adherence, viral resistance or therapy changes. Starting ART was linked to a significant rise in TRB diversity, yet even with long-term ART the diversity remained significantly lower than in transplant donor controls. Limited PBMC availability meant only the TCR beta chain was sequenced, without alpha chain pairing. Because pre-ART samples had limited cell numbers, unsorted PBMC were profiled rather than sorted CD4+ and CD8+ T cells. Samples dated from about 2003 to 2018, and the ART regimens used may be less effective than current ones.

The immunoSEQ hsTCRB v3.0 assay was used at survey level resolution to sequence the TRB variable region. TRB sequencing targeted a depth of about 40,000-50,000 T-cell genomes per sample. An Illumina MiSeq with a v3 150-cycle kit was used to sequence the pooled TRB libraries. The authors' pipeline ran thus. Repertoire analysis was performed in R inside a reproducible Nextflow workflow that covered QC, data transformation and analysis. Custom analyses were implemented in LymphoSeq2, an R package for AIRR-Seq data exploration. A few samples that yielded fewer than 5000 total TRB sequences were excluded, so that approximately 200 HIV repertoires were analyzed. Among the roughly 200 retained HIV repertoires, 55 to 65 were collected before ART initiation and 129 were collected after ART initiation. Repertoires were downsampled to 5000 TRB nucleotide sequences, and summary statistics were averaged over 100 downsampling iterations. Only TRB sequences with CDR3 regions of at least seven amino acids were retained for analysis. Diversity was measured with a Shannon entropy-derived clonality score and the Gini coefficient. In the repertoire networks, any two of the top 5000 CDR3 amino acid sequences were linked whenever the two sequences differed by an edit distance of one. For TRB CDR3 amino acid sequences, GLIPH2 was used to predict antigen specificity groups and MHC restriction. Known CMV, EBV, HIV or tissue antigen associations were flagged by matching CDR3 amino acid sequences against VDJdb and McPAS-TCR. Pre-ART, post-ART and control groups were compared with Wilcoxon signed-rank tests and Holm-Bonferroni correction. Sourced from immuneACCESS, this table was stored by TCRdb with only in-frame sequences that have V and J called. A share of the clones is absent; for the studies checked, an unresolved V gene accounts for under half, and the remainder has no known explanation. D and trimming come from the DNA, and the V and J calls and clone size come from that table. The sample table contains some 20,000 clones; only one count was recorded for 76% of them. Roughly a tenth of the sample is taken by the ten largest.

To be included, a participant needed at least one PBMC sample from before ART initiation plus at least two post-ART samples. All participants with HIV were treated in the United States of America. Before DNA extraction, cryopreserved samples of roughly 0.9-11 million PBMC were thawed and washed. At the time of the earliest PBMC sample, participants with HIV were aged between roughly 20 and 55 years. Each participant contributed PBMC samples from 1-4 timepoints before ART initiation and 2-8 timepoints after ART initiation, with a median of 7 samples. Serial HIV viral load, CD4+ T-cell count, ART history and demographic data were obtained for every participant. Genomic DNA was extracted from unsorted PBMC with a Qiagen kit on a QIAcube, processed in batches of 12 samples. This TCR derives from a man aged 18 to 29 with HIV. Sample: unsorted PBMCs, taken 0.5 years before starting antiretroviral therapy.

At the DNA level, the sequence is TGTGCCAGCAGACCGTGGACCACAGATACGCAGTATTTT. This yields the protein CASRPWTTDTQYF. The rearranged segments are TRBV14 and TRBJ2-3, with the D gene not confidently named. The CDR3 sequence holds 13 residues, the cysteine and phenylalanine included. Only the CDR3 DNA stays, 39 bases, in frame from base 1. Trimming costs V 6 bases and J 2 bases, and their ends lie 9 bases apart. From the germline V gene, CDR1 is SGHDN and CDR2 is FVKESK. Reference TRBV14 and TRBJ2-3 proteins supply the regions before and after the CDR3; the full variable domain is: EAGVTQFPSHSVIEKGQTVTLRCDPISGHDNLYWYRRVMGKEIKFLLHFVKESKQDESGMPNNRFLAERTGGTYSTLKVQPAELEDSGVYFCASRPWTTDTQYFGPGTRLTVL.